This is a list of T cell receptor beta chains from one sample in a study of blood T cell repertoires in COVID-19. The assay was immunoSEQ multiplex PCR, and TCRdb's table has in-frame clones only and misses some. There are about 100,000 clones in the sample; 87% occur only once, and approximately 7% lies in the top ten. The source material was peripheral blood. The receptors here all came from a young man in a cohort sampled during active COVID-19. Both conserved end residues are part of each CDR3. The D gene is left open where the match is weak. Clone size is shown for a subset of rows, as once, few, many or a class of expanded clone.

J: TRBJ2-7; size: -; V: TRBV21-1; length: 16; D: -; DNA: TGTGCCAGCAGCTTTATCCCGGGACTAGCGACAGGAGAGCAGTACTTC; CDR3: CASSFIPGLATGEQYF
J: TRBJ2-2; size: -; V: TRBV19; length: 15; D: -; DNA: TGTGCCAGTAGCCCCGGGACTGCGAACACCGGGGAGCTGTTTTTT; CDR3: CASSPGTANTGELFF
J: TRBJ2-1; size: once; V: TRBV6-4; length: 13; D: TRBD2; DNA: TGTGCCAGCCGGGCGGGGGGGAGCAATGAGCAGTTCTTC; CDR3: CASRAGGSNEQFF
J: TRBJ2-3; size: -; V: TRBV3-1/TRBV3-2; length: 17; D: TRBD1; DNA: TGTGCCAGCAGCCAAGTGAGTGGGACAGGTATGGGTGGTACGCAGTATTTT; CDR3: CASSQVSGTGMGGTQYF
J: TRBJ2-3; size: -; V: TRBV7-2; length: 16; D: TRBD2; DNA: TGTGCCAGCAGCATGCTAGCGGGGGGGCCAACAGATACGCAGTATTTT; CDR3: CASSMLAGGPTDTQYF
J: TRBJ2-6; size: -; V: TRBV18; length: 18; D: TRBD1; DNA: TGTGCCAGCTCACCTGACTGGACAGGGGGCGCCGGGGCCAACGTCCTGACTTTC; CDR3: CASSPDWTGGAGANVLTF
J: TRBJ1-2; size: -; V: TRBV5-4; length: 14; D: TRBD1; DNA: TGTGCCAGCAGCTTGACAGGGGGTGACTCTGGCTACACCTTC; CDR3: CASSLTGGDSGYTF
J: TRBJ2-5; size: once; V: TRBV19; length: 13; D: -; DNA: TGTGCCAGTAGTGTCAGGGTGGGCGAGACCCAGTACTTC; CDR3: CASSVRVGETQYF
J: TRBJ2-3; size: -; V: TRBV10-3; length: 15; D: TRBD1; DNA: TGTGCCATCAGCGACAGGGGGAAGGGTACAGATACGCAGTATTTT; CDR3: CAISDRGKGTDTQYF
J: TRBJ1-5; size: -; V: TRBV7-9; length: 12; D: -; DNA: TGTGCCAGCAGCTCGGGGGGGGAGCCCCAGCATTTT; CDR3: CASSSGGEPQHF
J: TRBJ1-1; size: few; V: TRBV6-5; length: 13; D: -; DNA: TGTGCCAGCAGCCTACAGGGTAGGACTGAAGCTTTCTTT; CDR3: CASSLQGRTEAFF
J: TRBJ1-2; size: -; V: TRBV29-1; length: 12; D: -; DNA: TGCAGCGTTAACAGGGAGTTCGTGGACTACACCTTC; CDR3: CSVNREFVDYTF
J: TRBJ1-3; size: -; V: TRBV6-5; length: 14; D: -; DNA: TGTGCCAGCAGCCGACAGTCCTCTGGAAACACCATATATTTT; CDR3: CASSRQSSGNTIYF
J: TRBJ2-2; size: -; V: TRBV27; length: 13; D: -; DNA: TGTGCCAGCAGTTTGCAGTACACCGGGGAGCTGTTTTTT; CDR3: CASSLQYTGELFF
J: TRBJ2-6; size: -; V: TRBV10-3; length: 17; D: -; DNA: TGTGCCATCAGTGAGTCAGCAGCTAGCTCTGGGGCCAACGTCCTGACTTTC; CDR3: CAISESAASSGANVLTF
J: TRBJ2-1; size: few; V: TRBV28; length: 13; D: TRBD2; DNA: TGTGCCACCTTGGACGGACTAGGGAATGAGCAGTTCTTC; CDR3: CATLDGLGNEQFF
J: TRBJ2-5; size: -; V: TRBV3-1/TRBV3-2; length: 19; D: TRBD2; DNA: TGTGCCAGCAGCCCCTTGGTCCTAGCGGGGGGGCGGGTAGTCGAGACCCAGTACTTC; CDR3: CASSPLVLAGGRVVETQYF
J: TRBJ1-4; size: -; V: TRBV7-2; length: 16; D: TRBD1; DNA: TGTGCCAGCAGCCTGATCCGACAGGGGGCAAATGAAAAACTGTTTTTT; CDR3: CASSLIRQGANEKLFF
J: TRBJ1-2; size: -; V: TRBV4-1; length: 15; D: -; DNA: TGCGCCAGCAGCCAGACAGACATCGTTAACTATGGCTACACCTTC; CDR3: CASSQTDIVNYGYTF
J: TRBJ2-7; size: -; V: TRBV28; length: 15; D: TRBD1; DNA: TGTGCCAGCAGTTTCCGGGACAGAGTAACCTACGAGCAGTACTTC; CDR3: CASSFRDRVTYEQYF
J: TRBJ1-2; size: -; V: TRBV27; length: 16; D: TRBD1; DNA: TGTGCCAGCAGTTTCCAGGGGGCCTCTGGCAACTATGGCTACACCTTC; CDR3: CASSFQGASGNYGYTF
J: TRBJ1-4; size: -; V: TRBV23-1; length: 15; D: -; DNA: TGCGCCAGCAGTCAATTGGTAGGAGCGAATGAAAAACTGTTTTTT; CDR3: CASSQLVGANEKLFF
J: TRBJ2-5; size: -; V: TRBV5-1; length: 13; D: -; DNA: TGCGCCAGCAGCTTTACTTCGCAAGAGACCCAGTACTTC; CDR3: CASSFTSQETQYF
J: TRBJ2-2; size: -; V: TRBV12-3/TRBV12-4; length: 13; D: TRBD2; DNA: TGTGCCAGCAGTCTGAGCGGGGTCGGGGAGCTGTTTTTT; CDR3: CASSLSGVGELFF
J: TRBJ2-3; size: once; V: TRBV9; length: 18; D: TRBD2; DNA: TGTGCCAGCAGCATCCATTCAGGGACTAGCGGACCCACAGATACGCAGTATTTT; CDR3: CASSIHSGTSGPTDTQYF
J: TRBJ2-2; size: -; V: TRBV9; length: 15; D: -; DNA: TGTGCCAGCAGCGTAGGAGGGATTGACACCGGGGAGCTGTTTTTT; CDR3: CASSVGGIDTGELFF
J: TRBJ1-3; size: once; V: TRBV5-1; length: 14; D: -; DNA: TGCGCCAGCCGCCCGGGAGCGTCTGGAAACACCATATATTTT; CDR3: CASRPGASGNTIYF
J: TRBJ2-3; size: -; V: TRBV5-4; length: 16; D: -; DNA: TGTGCCAGCAGCTGGGGGGGCCCCCGGGACACAGATACGCAGTATTTT; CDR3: CASSWGGPRDTDTQYF
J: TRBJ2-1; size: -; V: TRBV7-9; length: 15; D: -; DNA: TGTGCCAGCAGCTTATCTAGCGCAACCTACAATGAGCAGTTCTTC; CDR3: CASSLSSATYNEQFF
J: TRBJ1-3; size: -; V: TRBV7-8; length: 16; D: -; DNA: TGTGCCAGCAGCCCAAACGGGGGGGGGAATGGAAACACCATATATTTT; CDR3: CASSPNGGGNGNTIYF
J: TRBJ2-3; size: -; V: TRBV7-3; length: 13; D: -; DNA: TGTGCCAGCAGCTTACAACTAGCAGATACGCAGTATTTT; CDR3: CASSLQLADTQYF
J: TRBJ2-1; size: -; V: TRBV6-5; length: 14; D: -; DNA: TGTGCCAGTGCGAGACAGGTTCAATACAATGAGCAGTTCTTC; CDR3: CASARQVQYNEQFF
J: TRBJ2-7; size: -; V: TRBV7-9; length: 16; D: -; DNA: TGTGCCAGCAGCTTAGGATCAGGGTTCCTATCCTACGAGCAGTACTTC; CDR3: CASSLGSGFLSYEQYF
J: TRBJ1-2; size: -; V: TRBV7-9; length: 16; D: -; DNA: TGTGCCAGCAGCTTAAATGAGATTAGTAGCGGCGGGAGCTACACCTTC; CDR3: CASSLNEISSGGSYTF
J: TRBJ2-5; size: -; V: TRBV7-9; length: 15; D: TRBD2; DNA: TGTGCCAGCAGTCCCCCCCGGGGGGGGGTAGAGACCCAGTACTTC; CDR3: CASSPPRGGVETQYF
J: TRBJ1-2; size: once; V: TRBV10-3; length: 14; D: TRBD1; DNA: TGTGCCATCAGTGAGGGGACAGGGGCCTATGGCTACACCTTC; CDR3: CAISEGTGAYGYTF
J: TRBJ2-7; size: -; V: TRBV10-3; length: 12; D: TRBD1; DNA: TGTGCCATCAGCTCAGGGGGCTACGAGCAGTACTTC; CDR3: CAISSGGYEQYF
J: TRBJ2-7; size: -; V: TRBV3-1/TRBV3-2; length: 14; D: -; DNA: TGTGCCAGCAGCCAAAGGGGGGGAACCCACGAGCAGTACTTC; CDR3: CASSQRGGTHEQYF
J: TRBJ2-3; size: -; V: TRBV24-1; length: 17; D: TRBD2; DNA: TGTGCCACCAGTGATCAGACTAGCGGGGAAAGCACAGATACGCAGTATTTT; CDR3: CATSDQTSGESTDTQYF
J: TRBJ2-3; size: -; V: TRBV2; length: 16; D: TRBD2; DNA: TGTGCCAGCAGTCCCTTATCGGGGGGACTCACAGATACGCAGTATTTT; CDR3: CASSPLSGGLTDTQYF
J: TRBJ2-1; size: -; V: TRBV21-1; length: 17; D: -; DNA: TGTGCCAGCAGAATAGCGATAGCTACACCATCCGACAATGAGCAGTTCTTC; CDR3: CASRIAIATPSDNEQFF
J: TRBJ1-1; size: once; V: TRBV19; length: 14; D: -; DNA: TGTGCCAGTAGTCCCTTCGGACAGAACACTGAAGCTTTCTTT; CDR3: CASSPFGQNTEAFF
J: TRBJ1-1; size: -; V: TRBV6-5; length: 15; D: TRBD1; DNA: TGTGCCAGCAGTTACGGGACAGGGTCGGTCACTGAAGCTTTCTTT; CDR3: CASSYGTGSVTEAFF
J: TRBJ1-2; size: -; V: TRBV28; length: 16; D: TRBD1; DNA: TGTGCCAGCAGTCCACCCGGACAGGGGGGAAACTATGGCTACACCTTC; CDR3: CASSPPGQGGNYGYTF